What follows is one T cell receptor beta chain and its context. The antigen remains unidentified. The source of the sample is a study of T cell responses to AZD1222 COVID-19 vaccine. Study-wide points: Spike-specific TCR breadth and depth were elevated following two AZD1222 doses. Seropositivity was recorded at baseline in only a handful of AZD1222 recipients.

The protocol was immunoSEQ multiplex PCR, while the TCRdb copy is restricted to in-frame clones and leaves out a portion. The sample lists about 100,000 clones, around 87% occurring once. The sequences come from peripheral blood, collected on day 0 of AZD1222 vaccination. This clonotype originated in an adult in good health.

In nucleotides, the CDR3 is TGTGCCAGTAGTACAAACAGGGGGCACTTAACCGGGGAGCTGTTTTTT. Its protein product is CASSTNRGHLTGELFF. This chain links TRBV19 with TRBJ2-2; 9 positions agree with TRBD1. This CDR3 is 16 amino acids long. Germline V gene lookup returns CDR1 LNHDA and CDR2 SQIVND (reference sequence). With V trimmed by 4 bases and J by 5 bases, 8 bases remained unmatched.